The 26 T cell receptor beta chains below come from one sample, sequenced in a study of blood T cells in healthy people across ages (dated by TCRdb to the mid-2010s). Library method: 5' RACE. TCRdb names Illumina HiSeq 2500 as the instrument used. A second PCR of 7 to 11 cycles was performed with a sample-barcoded 5' primer and a J-beta primer mix. TCRdb reprocessing: public reads trimmed at Q25 with fastp, clones called with MiXCR, in-frame beta chains kept. For every CDR3 protein sequence, its rows merge into one entry that carries the most common genes and DNA. The sample includes 1.5 million to 2 million distinct CDR3 sequences, with 49% observed a single time. The ten most abundant clones make up more than 2% of the sample. Input material: blood. Every receptor here comes from a woman aged 40 to 49 in good health.

This clonotype has more than one count but fewer than ten. The chain recombines TRBV4-1 with TRBJ2-5; possible D gene TRBD2, 7 bases. With 1 base removed from V and 2 bases from J, the gap between germline ends came to 14 bases. Germline loops: CDR1 MGHRA, CDR2 YSYEKL. There are 16 residues in the CDR3. The CDR3 spells CASSQGTGRVQETQYF. DNA for the CDR3: TGCGCCAGCAGCCAAGGCACAGGGAGGGTACAAGAGACCCAGTACTTC.

The gene calls are TRBV25-1 and TRBJ2-3; D is undetermined. Trimming left V 4 bases short and J 5 bases short, with 10 bases between. Germline V gene lookup returns CDR1 MGHDK and CDR2 SYGVNS. This CDR3 region has 13 residues. CDR3 sequence reads: CASSVVGIDTQYF. The CDR3 nucleotides are TGTGCCAGCAGTGTTGTGGGAATAGATACGCAGTATTTT.

The chain links TRBV12-3 or TRBV12-4 to TRBJ1-1, with D possibly TRBD1 on 5 matching bases. CDR3 size: 15 residues. V was clipped by 4 bases and J by 4 bases, with 16 bases between them. This CDR3 is CASSWSQGEGTEAFF. The CDR3 DNA sequence: TGTGCCAGCAGTTGGTCCCAGGGCGAGGGCACTGAAGCTTTCTTT.

The chain combines TRBV4-1 with TRBJ1-1; TRBD1 might be the D (6 bases). Trimming removed 3 bases at V and 4 bases at J, with 18 bases between. CDR1 and CDR2 from the germline V gene are MGHRA and YSYEKL. The CDR3 totals 16 residues. The CDR3 loop is CASSQAPGARVTEAFF. CDR3 nucleotides: TGCGCCAGCAGCCAGGCCCCAGGGGCCAGGGTCACTGAAGCTTTCTTT.

CDR3 sequence: CASRSDREVTEAFF. CDR3 coding DNA: TGTGCCAGCAGATCCGACAGGGAGGTTACTGAAGCTTTCTTT. The genes are TRBV4-2 and TRBJ1-1, with 7 bases that match TRBD1. With V trimmed by 6 bases and J by 5 bases, 9 bases remained unmatched. The CDR3 is made up of 14 amino acids. Germline lookup yields CDR1 LGHNA and CDR2 YNFKEQ.

The DNA of the CDR3 is TGTGCCAGCAGCCAAGATATGGCGGCTATTGGCTACACCTTC. This translates into CASSQDMAAIGYTF. The chain links TRBV3-1 to TRBJ1-2; D call uncertain. The V gene lost 0 bases and the J gene lost 7 bases, with 12 bases spanning the gap. The CDR3 loop spans 14 amino acids. Germline loops: CDR1 LGHDT, CDR2 YNNKEL (reference sequence). Full variable domain (remainder filled in from reference TRBV3-1 and TRBJ1-2): DTAVSQTPKYLVTQMGNDKSIKCEQNLGHDTMYWYKQDSKKFLKIMFSYNNKELIINETVPNRFSPKSPDKAHLNLHINSLELGDSAVYFCASSQDMAAIGYTFGSGTRLTVV.

In this sample, this clonotype turned up a few times. The gene calls are TRBV10-3 and TRBJ2-1; 9 bases align to TRBD1. Per the germline V gene, CDR1 is ENHRY and CDR2 is SYGVKD. The CDR3 extends over 12 amino acids. V was clipped by 6 bases and J by 9 bases; unmatched bases: 3. CDR3 loop: CAIRKTGGEQFF. The CDR3 DNA follows: TGTGCCATCAGGAAGACAGGGGGTGAGCAGTTCTTC.

Of note for this clonotype: The junction and the germline gene differ at one end; a read error may be behind it. J is TRBJ2-3 and V is TRBV10-1; 9 bases are shared with TRBD2. The CDR3 is 13 residues long. Germline V gene sequence: CDR1 WNHNN, CDR2 SYGVQD (reference sequence). The CDR3: CASSGTSRDTQYF. The CDR3 DNA is TGCGCCAGCAGCGGGACTAGCAGAGATACGCAGTATTTT.

CDR3 region: CATSRDLRGWQETQYF. In nucleotides, the CDR3 is TGTGCCACCAGCAGAGATCTACGGGGGTGGCAAGAGACCCAGTACTTC. This chain joins TRBV15 and TRBJ2-5; possible D gene TRBD2, 6 bases. This CDR3 comprises 16 residues. Germline CDR1 is LNHNV and CDR2 is YYDKDF (reference sequence). Trimming pared 0 bases from V and 2 bases from J, leaving 13 bases between. Together with reference TRBV15 and TRBJ2-5, the CDR3 gives the full variable domain: DAMVIQNPRYQVTQFGKPVTLSCSQTLNHNVMYWYQQKSSQAPKLLFHYYDKDFNNEADTPDNFQSRRPNTSFCFLDIRSPGLGDTAMYLCATSRDLRGWQETQYFGPGTRLLVL.

CDR3 residues: CSARKGQGQPQHF. Here the CDR3 DNA reads TGCAGTGCTAGGAAGGGACAGGGACAGCCCCAGCATTTT. This chain connects TRBV20-1 to TRBJ1-5, with 9 bases fitting TRBD1. This CDR3 contains 13 residues. Germline V gene sequence: CDR1 DFQATT, CDR2 SNEGSKA (reference sequence). The trim removed 3 bases at V and 7 bases at J, leaving 4 bases unmatched.

The rearrangement links TRBV5-5 to TRBJ2-2; 7 bases align to TRBD2. The V gene's germline CDR1 is SGHKS and CDR2 YYEKEE (reference sequence). The CDR3 extends over 16 amino acids. V shed 0 bases and J 6 bases; nucleotides not matched to a gene: 8. This CDR3 reads CASSLAAGAYSGELFF. CDR3 nucleotide sequence: TGTGCCAGCAGCTTGGCTGCGGGAGCTTATTCCGGGGAGCTGTTTTTT.

The V call is TRBV5-1, the J call TRBJ2-1; 10 bases agree with TRBD1. Germline V CDR1 and CDR2: SGHRS, YFSETQ. The ends lost 4 bases at V and 7 bases at J; junction bases unmatched: 5. This CDR3 has 14 residues. The CDR3 DNA sequence: TGCGCCAGCAGCAATGGACAGGGGGGGAATGAGCAGTTCTTC. This codes for CASSNGQGGNEQFF.

This rearrangement joins TRBV5-1 to TRBJ2-7; TRBD1 or TRBD2 may be the D gene (5 bases each). The length of the CDR3 is 14 residues. V was shortened by 3 bases and J by 2 bases, with 12 bases between the two germline ends. CDR1 is SGHRS and CDR2 is YFSETQ in the germline V gene. The CDR3 DNA is TGCGCCAGCAGCTACGACAGACTAACCTACGAGCAGTACTTC. Encoded protein: CASSYDRLTYEQYF.

In this sample, this clonotype turned up once. The chain has TRBV27 and TRBJ1-2, with D perhaps TRBD1 (5 bases). CDR1 is MNHEY and CDR2 is SMNVEV in the germline V gene (reference sequence). V was clipped by 0 bases and J by 5 bases, with 10 bases between them. The length of the CDR3 is 14 residues. The CDR3 spells CASSLSAGQYGYTF. The CDR3 DNA reads as TGTGCCAGCAGTTTATCGGCAGGGCAGTATGGCTACACCTTC.

This clonotype came up a few times. The chain couples TRBV29-1 to TRBJ2-3; 8 bases are shared with TRBD2. CDR3 size: 15 residues. J was trimmed by 4 bases and V by 6 bases; bases with no gene match: 12. The V gene's germline CDR1 is SQVTM and CDR2 ANQGSEA. CDR3 protein: CSVKGPGLDPDTQYF. The CDR3 DNA reads as TGCAGCGTAAAAGGTCCGGGACTAGATCCAGATACGCAGTATTTT.

This rearrangement joins TRBV7-8 to TRBJ2-1; D not resolved. Germline-derived CDR1 and CDR2 are SGHVS and FQNEAQ. CDR3 size: 15 residues. Between the trimmed V and J ends, which lost 4 bases and 3 bases, there was a span of 13 bases. The CDR3 nucleotides are TGTGCCAGCAGCTCAAACTATTTAATCTACAATGAGCAGTTCTTC. This codes for CASSSNYLIYNEQFF.

The chain employs TRBV4-2 and TRBJ1-2; D may be TRBD1 (6 bases). V dropped 2 bases and J dropped 7 bases, with 26 bases sitting between them. There are 18 residues in the CDR3. Germline CDR1 reads LGHNA; CDR2 reads YNFKEQ. CDR3 nucleotide sequence: TGTGCCAGCAGCCAACCAACAGGGTGGGAGGCTACAGGCGGTGGCTACACCTTC. Its translation is CASSQPTGWEATGGGYTF.

CDR3 loop: CSAYVTSGALRETQYF. CDR3 DNA sequence: TGCAGTGCTTACGTCACTAGCGGGGCCTTGAGAGAGACCCAGTACTTC. This sequence joins TRBV20-1 and TRBJ2-5; 10 bases match TRBD2. The CDR3 is 16 residues long. CDR1 and CDR2 from the germline V gene are DFQATT and SNEGSKA (reference sequence). The ends lost 5 bases at V and 4 bases at J; junction bases unmatched: 13.

The chain combines TRBV9 with TRBJ1-4; 8 nucleotides align to TRBD1. Trimming removed 5 bases from V and 4 bases from J; junction bases left unmatched: 4. The CDR3 length is 14 residues. The germline V gene has CDR1 SGDLS and CDR2 YYNGEE. DNA for the CDR3: TGTGCCAGCAGTCAACAGGGGGTTAATGAAAAACTGTTTTTT. It translates to CASSQQGVNEKLFF.

This clonotype was detected only a few times. This chain connects TRBV6-6 to TRBJ2-5, with D possibly TRBD1 on 6 matching bases. The CDR3 is made up of 15 amino acids. The germline V gene has CDR1 MNHNY and CDR2 SVGAGI (reference sequence). V gave up 6 bases and J gave up 2 bases, with 16 bases separating them. The CDR3 spells CASSDRAGAQETQYF. DNA of the CDR3: TGTGCCAGCAGCGATCGAGCAGGGGCGCAAGAGACCCAGTACTTC.

The rearrangement uses TRBV27 and TRBJ2-1; D unclear. This CDR3 contains 14 residues. The V gene's germline CDR1 is MNHEY and CDR2 SMNVEV (reference sequence). Trimming took 5 bases from V and 0 from J, leaving 8 bases between them. Here the CDR3 reads CASSVQYSYNEQFF. CDR3 bases: TGTGCCAGCAGTGTACAATACTCCTACAATGAGCAGTTCTTC.

This clonotype was counted between two and nine times. The chain combines TRBV4-3 with TRBJ2-4, with D possibly being TRBD1 (6 bases). The CDR3 consists of 19 residues. Germline-derived CDR1 and CDR2 are LGHNA and YSLEER. The V gene lost 0 bases and the J gene lost 0 bases, with 18 bases spanning the gap. The CDR3 protein is CASSQDRRGGSVAKNIQYF. CDR3 DNA: TGCGCCAGCAGCCAAGATCGACGAGGGGGTAGCGTAGCCAAAAACATTCAGTACTTC.

This clonotype was observed a few times. This CDR3 reads CASSSPRGQGYRSDGYTF. Written as DNA, the CDR3 is TGTGCCAGCAGCTCACCGAGGGGACAGGGTTATAGGTCGGATGGCTACACCTTC. The chain carries TRBV7-9 and TRBJ1-2; 9 bases are a match to TRBD1. Trimming cost V 4 bases and J 6 bases; bases outside gene matches: 18. This CDR3 has 18 amino acids. The germline gives CDR1 SEHNR, CDR2 FQNEAQ (reference sequence). The full variable domain, with the rest looked up from reference TRBV7-9 and TRBJ1-2, is DTGVSQNPRHKITKRGQNVTFRCDPISEHNRLYWYRQTLGQGPEFLTYFQNEAQLEKSRLLSDRFSAERPKGSFSTLEIQRTEQGDSAMYLCASSSPRGQGYRSDGYTFGSGTRLTVV.

This clonotype was seen more than once but under ten times. V gene TRBV24-1 combines with J gene TRBJ2-1; TRBD2 matches at 10 bases. Germline loops: CDR1 KGHDR, CDR2 SFDVKD. Trimming took 5 bases from V and 2 from J; bases not matched to a gene: 5. This CDR3 has 16 amino acids. CDR3 bases: TGTGCCACCAGTGCCGTACTAGCGGGGACCTACAATGAGCAGTTCTTC. It translates to CATSAVLAGTYNEQFF.

This clonotype came up many times. The V gene is TRBV12-3 or TRBV12-4, the J gene TRBJ2-5; 8 nucleotides match TRBD2. The CDR3 contains 14 residues. Germline trimming cut 4 bases from V and 1 base from J; bases unmatched to any gene: 2. CDR3 sequence reads: CASSWGTSQETQYF. The CDR3 DNA reads as TGTGCCAGCAGTTGGGGGACTAGCCAAGAGACCCAGTACTTC.

V is TRBV28 and J is TRBJ2-3, with 7 bases lining up with TRBD2. Germline V gives CDR1 MDHEN, CDR2 SYDVKM. With 6 bases clipped from V and 7 bases from J, the junction kept 7 bases outside the gene matches. The CDR3 has 13 amino acids. In DNA, the CDR3 is TGTGCCAGCAGCGGGGAGGGCACTTATACGCAGTATTTT. Translating it yields CASSGEGTYTQYF. Drawing the rest from reference TRBV28 and TRBJ2-3, the complete variable domain is DVKVTQSSRYLVKRTGEKVFLECVQDMDHENMFWYRQDPGLGLRLIYFSYDVKMKEKGDIPEGYSVSREKKERFSLILESASTNQTSMYLCASSGEGTYTQYFGPGTRLTVL.